The sequence of this TCR beta chain was determined in a study of T cells in localized non-small cell lung cancer. Findings and limits, study-wide: The tumor had only one region sequenced, so heterogeneity remains possible. Clonality of T cells reached its maximum in uninvolved adjacent lung, surpassing tumor. Increased T cell density in blood showed an association with longer overall survival. Adjacent lung had a median roughly 61 of the 100 largest tumor clones.

Assay used: immunoSEQ multiplex PCR; TCRdb lists only in-frame clones, some missing. In the table there are some 3,500 clones, approximately 30% of which are singletons. Note on this clone: Its antigen is currently unknown.

The ends were cut back, 4 bases at V and 0 bases at J, with 16 bases in the middle. The CDR3 runs 16 residues. Germline V CDR1 and CDR2: SGHRS, YFSETQ. Specimen: lung tumor tissue, collected before any cancer treatment. The gene calls are TRBV5-1 and TRBJ1-1; a possible D gene is TRBD1 (5 bases). The clonotype was recovered from a male donor at least 60 years old with stage I lung adenocarcinoma. The DNA of the CDR3 is TGCGCCAGCAGCCCCAAAGGGGCTAGCATGAACACTGAAGCTTTCTTT. The encoded protein is CASSPKGASMNTEAFF.